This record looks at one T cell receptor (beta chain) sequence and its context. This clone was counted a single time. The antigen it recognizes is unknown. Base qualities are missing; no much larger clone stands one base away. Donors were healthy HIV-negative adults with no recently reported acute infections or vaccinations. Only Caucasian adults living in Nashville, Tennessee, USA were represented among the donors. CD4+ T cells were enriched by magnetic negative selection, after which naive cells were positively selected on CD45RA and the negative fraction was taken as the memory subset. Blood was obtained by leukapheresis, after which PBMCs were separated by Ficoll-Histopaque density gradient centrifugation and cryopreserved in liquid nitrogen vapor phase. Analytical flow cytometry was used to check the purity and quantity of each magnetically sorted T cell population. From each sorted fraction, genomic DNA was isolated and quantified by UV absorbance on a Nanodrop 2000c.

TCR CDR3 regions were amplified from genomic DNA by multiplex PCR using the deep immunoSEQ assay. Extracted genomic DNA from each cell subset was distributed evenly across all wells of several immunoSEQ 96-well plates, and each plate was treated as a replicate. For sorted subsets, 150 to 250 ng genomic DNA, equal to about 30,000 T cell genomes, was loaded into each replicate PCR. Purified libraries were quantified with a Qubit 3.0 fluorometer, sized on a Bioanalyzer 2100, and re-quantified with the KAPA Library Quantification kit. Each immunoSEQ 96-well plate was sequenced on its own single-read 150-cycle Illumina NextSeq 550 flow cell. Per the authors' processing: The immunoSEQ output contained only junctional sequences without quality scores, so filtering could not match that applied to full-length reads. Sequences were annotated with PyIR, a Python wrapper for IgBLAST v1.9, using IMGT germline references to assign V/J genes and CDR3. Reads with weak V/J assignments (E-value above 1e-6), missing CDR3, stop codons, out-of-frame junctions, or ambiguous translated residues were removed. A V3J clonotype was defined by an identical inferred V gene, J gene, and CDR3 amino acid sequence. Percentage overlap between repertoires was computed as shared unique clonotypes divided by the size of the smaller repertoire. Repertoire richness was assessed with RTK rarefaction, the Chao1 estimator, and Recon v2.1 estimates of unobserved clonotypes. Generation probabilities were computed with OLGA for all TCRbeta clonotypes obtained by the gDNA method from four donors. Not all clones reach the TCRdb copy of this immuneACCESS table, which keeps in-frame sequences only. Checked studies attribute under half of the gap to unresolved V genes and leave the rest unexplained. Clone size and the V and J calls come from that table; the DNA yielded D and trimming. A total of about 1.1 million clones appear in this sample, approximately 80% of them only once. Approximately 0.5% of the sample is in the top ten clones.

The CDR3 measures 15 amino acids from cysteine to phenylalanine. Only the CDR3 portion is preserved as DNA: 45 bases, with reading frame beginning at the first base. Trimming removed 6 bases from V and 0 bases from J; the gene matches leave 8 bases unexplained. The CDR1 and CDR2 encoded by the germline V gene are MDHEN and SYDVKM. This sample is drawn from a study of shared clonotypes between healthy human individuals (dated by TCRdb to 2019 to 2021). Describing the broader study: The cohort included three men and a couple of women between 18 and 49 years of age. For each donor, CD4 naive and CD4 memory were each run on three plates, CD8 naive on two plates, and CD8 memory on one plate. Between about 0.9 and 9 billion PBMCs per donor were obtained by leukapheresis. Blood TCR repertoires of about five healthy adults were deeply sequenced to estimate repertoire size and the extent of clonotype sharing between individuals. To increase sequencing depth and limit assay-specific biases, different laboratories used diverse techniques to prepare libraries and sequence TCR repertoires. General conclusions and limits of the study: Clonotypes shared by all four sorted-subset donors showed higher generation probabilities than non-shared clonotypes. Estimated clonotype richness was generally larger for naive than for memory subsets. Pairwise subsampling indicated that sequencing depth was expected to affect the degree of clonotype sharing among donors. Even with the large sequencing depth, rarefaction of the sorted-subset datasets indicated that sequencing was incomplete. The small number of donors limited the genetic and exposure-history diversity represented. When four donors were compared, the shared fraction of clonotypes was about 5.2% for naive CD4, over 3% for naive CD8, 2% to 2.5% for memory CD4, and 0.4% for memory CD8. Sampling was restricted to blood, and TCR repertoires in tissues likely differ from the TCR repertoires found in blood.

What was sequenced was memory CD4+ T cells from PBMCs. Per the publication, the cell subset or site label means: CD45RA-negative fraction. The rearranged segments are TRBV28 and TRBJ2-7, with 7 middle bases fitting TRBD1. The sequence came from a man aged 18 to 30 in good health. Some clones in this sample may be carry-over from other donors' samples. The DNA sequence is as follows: TGTGCCAGCAGGACGAAGGACAGGAGCTCCTACGAGCAGTACTTC. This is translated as CASRTKDRSSYEQYF.